Listed here are 10 T cell receptor beta chains from one sample, sequenced in a study of T cells after yellow fever vaccination. One entry per CDR3 protein results from TCRdb running MiXCR on the 5' RACE reads. Of about 580,000 distinct CDR3 sequences listed, approximately 16% are singletons. The input for sequencing was PBMCs, taken about 5 days after the first yellow fever vaccination. Receptors originate from a young man who received the YFV17D yellow fever vaccine.

This chain uses TRBV2 with TRBJ1-4; TRBD1 is a possible D gene (5 bases). In germline, CDR1 is SNHLY, CDR2 FYNNEI. V was clipped by 1 base and J by 8 bases, with 11 bases between them. This CDR3 comprises 14 residues. This chain's CDR3 is CASSEGGSGEKLFF. In nucleotides, the CDR3 is TGTGCCAGCAGTGAAGGGGGCAGTGGCGAAAAACTGTTTTTT.

This clonotype has at least ten counts. The CDR3 protein is CASSLRDRTDTQYF. CDR3 coding DNA: TGTGCCAGCAGTTTAAGGGACAGGACAGATACGCAGTATTTT. The chain combines TRBV27 with TRBJ2-3; TRBD1 aligns across 8 bases. The length of the CDR3 is 14 residues. CDR1 and CDR2 from the germline V gene are MNHEY and SMNVEV (reference sequence). Trimming took 2 bases from V and 3 from J; bases not matched to a gene: 1.

The rearrangement links TRBV4-1 to TRBJ2-7, with 8 bases fitting TRBD1. CDR3 length equals 16 residues. Germline V gives CDR1 MGHRA, CDR2 YSYEKL. V was clipped by 2 bases and J by 3 bases; unmatched bases: 9. CDR3 loop: CASSQLRTGKDYEQYF. DNA of the CDR3: TGCGCCAGCAGCCAACTGCGGACAGGGAAAGACTACGAGCAGTACTTC.

The chain recombines TRBV18 with TRBJ2-2; D not certain. Germline V gives CDR1 KGHSH, CDR2 LQKENI. Trimming took off 0 bases at V and 2 bases at J, with 10 bases between the two ends. The CDR3 totals 16 residues. CDR3 nucleotides: TGTGCCAGCTCACCACCGCAAGGGCTTAACACCGGGGAGCTGTTTTTT. Its protein product is CASSPPQGLNTGELFF.

This chain links TRBV27 with TRBJ2-7; tentative D call: TRBD2 (5 bases). The CDR3 length is 16 residues. The germline V gene encodes CDR1 MNHEY and CDR2 SMNVEV (reference sequence). Trimming cost V 3 bases and J 0 bases, with 15 bases left between them. The CDR3 DNA reads TGTGCCAGCAGTTTGTACCAGGATACTAGCTCCTACGAGCAGTACTTC. It translates to CASSLYQDTSSYEQYF.

Concerning this clonotype itself: At one end, the junction sequence differs from germline, possibly due to a read error. The chain is built from TRBV19 and TRBJ2-2; 11 bases map to TRBD2. This CDR3 contains 14 residues. Germline values: CDR1 LNHDA, CDR2 SQIVND (reference sequence). CDR3 bases: TGTGCCAGTAGAATAGCGGGGGGGCCCGGGGAGCTGTTTTTT. Its protein product is CASRIAGGPGELFF. The full variable domain, completed using reference TRBV19 and TRBJ2-2, is DGGITQSPKYLFRKEGQNVTLSCEQNLNHDAMYWYRQDPGQGLRLIYYSQIVNDFQKGDIAEGYSVSREKKESFPLTVTSAQKNPTAFYLCASRIAGGPGELFFGEGSRLTVL.

The J gene is TRBJ2-7, the V gene TRBV20-1, with 8 positions matching TRBD2. The germline V gene encodes CDR1 DFQATT and CDR2 SNEGSKA (reference sequence). The junction had 10 bases not matched to a gene; V was cut back by 5 bases and J by 1 base. The CDR3 has 15 residues. This CDR3 reads CSAPPESGGSYEQYF. CDR3 in DNA: TGCAGTGCTCCTCCGGAAAGCGGGGGATCCTACGAGCAGTACTTC.

The chain employs TRBV11-2 and TRBJ2-2; D might be TRBD1 (6 bases). Germline V CDR1 and CDR2: SGHAT, FQNNGV. This CDR3 is 15 amino acids long. The V end lost 6 bases, the J end lost 2 bases, and 13 bases lay between the germline ends. Here the CDR3 reads CASRPADRNTGELFF. The CDR3 nucleotides read TGTGCCAGCAGACCAGCGGACAGAAACACCGGGGAGCTGTTTTTT.

The sample holds a few counts of this clonotype. This sequence joins TRBV6-2 or TRBV6-3 and TRBJ2-6; the D is unclear. Trimming removed 8 bases from V and 0 bases from J, with 11 bases in between. This CDR3 has 15 residues. Germline V gene data show CDR1 as MNHEY and CDR2 as SVGEGT. The CDR3 nucleotides are TGTGCCAGCCGAGACCCATACTCTGGGGCCAACGTCCTGACTTTC. Translating gives CASRDPYSGANVLTF.

This clonotype has only a few counts. The chain uses TRBV7-3 and TRBJ2-1; D is undetermined. The length of the CDR3 is 13 residues. Germline loops: CDR1 SGHTA, CDR2 FQGTGA. Trimming removed 0 bases from V and 5 bases from J, with 5 bases in between. The DNA of the CDR3 is TGTGCCAGCAGCTTAACGTGGAACAATGAGCAGTTCTTC. As protein: CASSLTWNNEQFF.